Below, 29 T cell receptor beta chains from the same sample are listed, as sequenced in a study of shared clonotypes between healthy human individuals. Profiled with immunoSEQ multiplex PCR; TCRdb holds only in-frame clones, not every one. The data show 2 million to 2.5 million clones, with roughly 95% seen just once and roughly 0.13% held by the top ten. The sequenced material came from naive CD4+ T cells sorted from blood. As to subset: CD45RA+ positively selected. The source is a man aged 18 to 30 in good health.

This chain connects TRBV6-1 to TRBJ2-3, with 7 bases identical to TRBD1. The CDR3 spans 16 residues. Germline CDR1 is MNHNS and CDR2 is SASEGT. With V trimmed by 4 bases and J by 0 bases, 7 bases remained unmatched. CDR3: CASSGWTGSSTDTQYF. CDR3 nucleotide sequence: TGTGCCAGCAGTGGGTGGACAGGTTCTAGCACAGATACGCAGTATTTT.

The rearrangement uses TRBV6-5 and TRBJ2-3; no clear D gene. Germline CDR1 reads MNHEY; CDR2 reads SVGAGI. CDR3 length equals 15 residues. V shed 2 bases and J shed 0 bases, with 9 bases lying between them. The CDR3 spells CASSYRHPSTDTQYF. In nucleotides, the CDR3 is TGTGCCAGCAGTTACCGTCACCCTAGCACAGATACGCAGTATTTT.

The V and J genes are TRBV28 and TRBJ1-2, with D perhaps matching TRBD1 (6 bases). There are 17 residues in the CDR3. Trimming left V 4 bases short and J 5 bases short, with 23 bases between. In germline, CDR1 is MDHEN, CDR2 SYDVKM. CDR3 sequence: CASSYAVRQVATYGYTF. CDR3 coding DNA: TGTGCCAGCAGTTACGCCGTTCGACAGGTCGCGACGTATGGCTACACCTTC.

This clone is a singleton in its sample. The V and J genes are TRBV5-6 and TRBJ2-3; D may be TRBD1 or TRBD2 (5 bases each). Germline V gene data show CDR1 as SGHDT and CDR2 as YYEEEE. The CDR3 runs to 16 residues. V lost 7 bases to trimming and J lost 1 base, with 19 bases between them. The CDR3 DNA follows: TGTGCCAGCTCCGAAGGGGAGCGCATCCGCACAGATACGCAGTATTTT. This codes for CASSEGERIRTDTQYF.

The chain has TRBV10-3 and TRBJ2-1, with 14 nucleotides matching TRBD2. CDR1 ENHRY and CDR2 SYGVKD come from the germline V gene. CDR3 length: 15 amino acids. The ends lost 7 bases at V and 10 bases at J; junction bases unmatched: 9. The CDR3 DNA follows: TGTGCCATCACTCCGGGACTAGCGGGAGACGCCGAGCAGTTCTTC. It codes for CAITPGLAGDAEQFF.

CDR3 nucleotide sequence: TGTGCCAGCAAACCAGGGAACTCCTACGAGCAGTACTTC. Translated, it gives CASKPGNSYEQYF. This rearrangement joins TRBV27 to TRBJ2-7, with a possible D match to TRBD1 (5 bases). The germline V gene encodes CDR1 MNHEY and CDR2 SMNVEV (reference sequence). Between the trimmed V and J ends, which lost 7 bases and 0 bases, there was a span of 10 bases. The CDR3 loop spans 13 amino acids.

V gene TRBV18 combines with J gene TRBJ2-3; no firm D call. The CDR3 runs 17 residues. CDR1 is KGHSH and CDR2 is LQKENI in the germline V gene. V dropped 2 bases and J dropped 1 base, with 16 bases sitting between them. CDR3 residues: CASSPVLRVLGTDTQYF. CDR3 bases: TGTGCCAGCTCACCAGTCCTTAGGGTGTTGGGCACAGATACGCAGTATTTT.

DNA of the CDR3: TGCGCCAGCAGCCAAGAGGGGGGACAGGGCAACGAGCAGTACTTC. It encodes CASSQEGGQGNEQYF. The rearrangement joins TRBV4-3 to TRBJ2-7, with TRBD1 matching 9 bases. CDR1 is LGHNA and CDR2 is YSLEER in the germline V gene. Trimming at V came to 0 bases and at J to 5 bases, leaving 5 bases not matched to a gene. The CDR3 length is 15 residues.

DNA of the CDR3: TGTGCCAGCAGTTCGCTGGACAGGAGAACAGATACGCAGTATTTT. Protein product: CASSSLDRRTDTQYF. This chain links TRBV28 with TRBJ2-3; 7 nucleotides align to TRBD1. Germline assignment: CDR1 MDHEN and CDR2 SYDVKM. The CDR3 has 15 residues. With V trimmed by 4 bases and J by 3 bases, 7 bases remained unmatched.

This clone was seen once. The chain employs TRBV28 and TRBJ2-1; 7 bases line up with TRBD1. Germline V gives CDR1 MDHEN, CDR2 SYDVKM. J gave up 2 bases and V 3 bases, and 4 bases lay outside the gene matches. The length of the CDR3 is 15 residues. CDR3 region: CASSFVQGAYNEQFF. The CDR3 coding sequence is TGTGCCAGCAGTTTTGTCCAGGGGGCCTACAATGAGCAGTTCTTC. The full variable domain, completed using reference TRBV28 and TRBJ2-1, is DVKVTQSSRYLVKRTGEKVFLECVQDMDHENMFWYRQDPGLGLRLIYFSYDVKMKEKGDIPEGYSVSREKKERFSLILESASTNQTSMYLCASSFVQGAYNEQFFGPGTRLTVL.

In this sample, this clone turned up once. This chain connects TRBV28 to TRBJ2-2; perhaps D is TRBD1 or TRBD2 (5 bases each). The CDR3 spans 15 residues. Germline CDR1 MDHEN, CDR2 SYDVKM. V was trimmed by 2 bases and J by 4 bases, leaving 11 bases between them. CDR3 coding DNA: TGTGCCAGCAGTTTAGAGGGGTTGAGCACCGGGGAGCTGTTTTTT. Protein product: CASSLEGLSTGELFF.

This sequence joins TRBV30 and TRBJ2-3; TRBD2 matches 11 bases. Germline V gene sequence: CDR1 GTSNPN, CDR2 SVGIG (reference sequence). The V and J ends lost 0 bases and 5 bases, in that order; junction bases with no gene match: 7. The CDR3 is made up of 16 amino acids. This CDR3 reads CAWSVGLAGGGDTQYF. The CDR3 DNA is TGTGCCTGGAGTGTAGGGCTAGCGGGGGGAGGAGATACGCAGTATTTT.

This clone was seen only once. The chain carries TRBV5-1 and TRBJ2-1; D unclear. Per germline, CDR1 SGHRS and CDR2 YFSETQ. This CDR3 has 14 residues. The V gene lost 0 bases and the J gene lost 7 bases, with 11 bases spanning the gap. The CDR3 region is CASSLAAVVNEQFF. CDR3 nucleotides: TGCGCCAGCAGCTTGGCCGCGGTAGTGAATGAGCAGTTCTTC.

As for this clone: Distinct nucleotide sequences in the sample also encode this CDR3. The rearrangement links TRBV29-1 to TRBJ1-4, with 9 bases lining up with TRBD1. Trimming took 6 bases from V and 4 from J; bases not matched to a gene: 3. Germline V lookup: CDR1 SQVTM, CDR2 ANQGSEA. The CDR3 extends over 13 amino acids. Here the CDR3 reads CSVAGQGNEKLFF. CDR3 in DNA: TGCAGCGTCGCGGGACAGGGTAATGAAAAACTGTTTTTT.

The genes are TRBV6-4 and TRBJ2-7; D not resolved. This CDR3 spans 12 amino acids. Germline CDR1 reads MRHNA; CDR2 reads SNTAGT. The ends were cut back, 11 bases at V and 1 base at J, with 12 bases in the middle. In DNA form, the CDR3 reads TGTGCCTGGAGAGAGATTTCCTACGAGCAGTACTTC. Translation gives CAWREISYEQYF.

As for this clone: The same CDR3 also results from other DNA sequences found in this sample. J is TRBJ2-3 and V is TRBV2; no firm D call. This CDR3 is 15 amino acids long. The germline V gene has CDR1 SNHLY and CDR2 FYNNEI. V was clipped by 6 bases and J by 2 bases, with 15 bases between them. CDR3: CASSVDRTLTDTQYF. CDR3 nucleotide sequence: TGTGCCAGCAGCGTAGACCGAACCCTCACAGATACGCAGTATTTT.

Only one count was recorded for this clone. The chain employs TRBV6-6 and TRBJ2-5; 8 nucleotides align to TRBD2. From germline, CDR1 is MNHNY and CDR2 SVGAGI (reference sequence). The V and J ends lost 2 bases and 2 bases, in that order; junction bases with no gene match: 4. This CDR3 spans 15 amino acids. Here the CDR3 DNA reads TGTGCCAGCAGTTACCAGGGACTAGGACAAGAGACCCAGTACTTC. Its translation is CASSYQGLGQETQYF.

DNA of the CDR3: TGTGCCTGGCAGACACAGAACACCGGGGAGCTGTTTTTT. Translating it yields CAWQTQNTGELFF. The chain links TRBV30 to TRBJ2-2; D gene ambiguous. V lost 5 bases and J lost 1, with 8 bases in between. From germline, CDR1 is GTSNPN and CDR2 SVGIG (reference sequence). CDR3 length: 13 amino acids.

This clone has only a few counts. The chain uses TRBV6-1 and TRBJ1-4; the D is unclear. The length of the CDR3 is 15 residues. Per germline, CDR1 MNHNS and CDR2 SASEGT. V was clipped by 6 bases and J by 0 bases, with 11 bases between them. CDR3 in DNA: TGTGCCAGCAGGACGACCCAGGCAACTAATGAAAAACTGTTTTTT. Its protein is CASRTTQATNEKLFF.

The genes are TRBV18 and TRBJ1-2; D gene ambiguous. V was trimmed by 3 bases and J by 2 bases, leaving 10 bases between them. Germline V gene data show CDR1 as KGHSH and CDR2 as LQKENI. The CDR3 contains 14 residues. As DNA, the CDR3 is TGTGCCAGCTCACCGACAACGATAAACTATGGCTACACCTTC. Translation: CASSPTTINYGYTF.

J is TRBJ2-4 and V is TRBV6-1; TRBD2 aligns across 8 bases. The CDR3 is made up of 15 amino acids. Unmatched junction bases numbered 5, after V lost 2 bases and J lost 5 bases. Germline CDR1 and CDR2: MNHNS and SASEGT. CDR3 nucleotides: TGTGCCAGCAGTGAACTCTGGCGGGGGGAAAACATTCAGTACTTC. It yields the protein CASSELWRGENIQYF.

For this clone: This sample includes further DNA sequences coding for the same CDR3. The genes are TRBV2 and TRBJ1-1; D gene unclear. The germline V gene has CDR1 SNHLY and CDR2 FYNNEI. There are 13 residues in the CDR3. V was cut by 2 bases and J by 1 base, with 5 bases left in between. DNA for the CDR3: TGTGCCAGCAGTGAACGGGAGAACACTGAAGCTTTCTTT. Residues: CASSERENTEAFF.

The J gene is TRBJ2-1, the V gene TRBV9; D possibly uses TRBD1 or TRBD2 (5 bases each). Germline V gives CDR1 SGDLS, CDR2 YYNGEE. V was cut by 0 bases and J by 6 bases, with 13 bases left in between. The CDR3 totals 15 residues. CDR3 nucleotides: TGTGCCAGCAGCGTAGATCTTGGGACCATCAATGAGCAGTTCTTC. Residues: CASSVDLGTINEQFF.

This chain joins TRBV10-3 and TRBJ2-3, with D perhaps TRBD2 (6 bases). CDR1 is ENHRY and CDR2 is SYGVKD in the germline V gene. The ends were cut back, 3 bases at V and 4 bases at J, with 8 bases in the middle. This CDR3 region has 13 residues. In DNA form, the CDR3 reads TGTGCCATCAGTGACGCTAGCGCAGATACGCAGTATTTT. It specifies CAISDASADTQYF.

Worth noting for this clone: The same CDR3 can be traced to other DNA sequences in this sample. J is TRBJ1-1 and V is TRBV5-1; D gene uncertain. CDR1 is SGHRS and CDR2 is YFSETQ in the germline V gene. The CDR3 consists of 14 residues. The V and J ends lost 3 bases and 0 bases respectively, with 9 bases between them. CDR3 residues: CASSSGSMNTEAFF. The CDR3 bases are TGCGCCAGCAGCTCGGGCAGCATGAACACTGAAGCTTTCTTT.

The chain employs TRBV15 and TRBJ1-1, with D tentatively TRBD1 (5 bases). Germline V gives CDR1 LNHNV, CDR2 YYDKDF (reference sequence). The V gene lost 0 bases and the J gene lost 6 bases, with 11 bases spanning the gap. CDR3 length: 14 amino acids. The DNA of the CDR3 is TGTGCCACCAGCAGAGATCGGGTAGGGGCTGAAGCTTTCTTT. Protein: CATSRDRVGAEAFF.

The chain uses TRBV5-1 and TRBJ2-7; the match to TRBD2 covers 10 bases. Germline-derived CDR1 and CDR2 are SGHRS and YFSETQ. CDR3 length equals 14 residues. V gave up 4 bases and J gave up 5 bases; unmatched junction bases: 6. CDR3 sequence reads: CASSVISGGNEQYF. The CDR3 coding sequence is TGCGCCAGCAGCGTGATTAGCGGGGGGAACGAGCAGTACTTC.

V gene TRBV20-1 combines with J gene TRBJ2-7; D not certain. This CDR3 comprises 11 residues. Trimming shortened V by 5 bases and J by 7 bases, and 12 bases separated the two germline ends. Per germline, CDR1 DFQATT and CDR2 SNEGSKA (reference sequence). This CDR3 reads CSADEAVEQYF. The DNA for the CDR3 is TGCAGTGCTGACGAGGCGGTTGAGCAGTACTTC.

J is TRBJ1-2 and V is TRBV5-1; tentatively, D is TRBD1 (5 bases). V shed 0 bases and J shed 10 bases, with 7 bases lying between them. Germline V gene data show CDR1 as SGHRS and CDR2 as YFSETQ. The CDR3 has 11 amino acids. For the CDR3, the DNA is TGCGCCAGCAGCTTGGGGGGCTTCTACACCTTC. It codes for CASSLGGFYTF.